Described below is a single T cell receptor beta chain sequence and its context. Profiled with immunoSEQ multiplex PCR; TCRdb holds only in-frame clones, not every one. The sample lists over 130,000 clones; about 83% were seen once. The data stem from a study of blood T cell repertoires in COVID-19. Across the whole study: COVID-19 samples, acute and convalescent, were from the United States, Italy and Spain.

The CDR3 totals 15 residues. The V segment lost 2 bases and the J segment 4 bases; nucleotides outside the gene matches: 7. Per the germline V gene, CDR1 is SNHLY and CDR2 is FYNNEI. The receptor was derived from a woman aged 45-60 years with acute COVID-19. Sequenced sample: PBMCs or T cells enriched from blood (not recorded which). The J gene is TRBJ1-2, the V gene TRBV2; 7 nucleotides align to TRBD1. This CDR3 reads CASSEWVSGGYGYTF. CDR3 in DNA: TGTGCCAGCAGTGAATGGGTGTCAGGGGGCTATGGCTACACCTTC.